This T cell receptor beta chain was captured by sequencing in a study of shared clonotypes between healthy human individuals. Study information: Researchers assigned three CD4 naive, three CD4 memory, two CD8 naive and one CD8 memory plate to each donor. General study points: Limitation of the genetic and exposure-history diversity represented came from the few donors.

A note on this clone: The antigen is undetermined.

Looked up from germline, CDR1 is SGHKS and CDR2 is YYEKEE (reference sequence). Trimming removed 7 bases from V and 5 bases from J, with 10 bases in between. The CDR3 loop spans 13 amino acids. Sequencing was performed with immunoSEQ multiplex PCR; in TCRdb, only in-frame clones are kept and a portion is missing. The table lists about 2.5 million clones, just under 95% of them singletons, with about 0.41% in the top ten. Donors were Caucasian adults residing in Nashville, Tennessee, USA. This sequence originates from a man between 18 and 29 years old in good health. Some clones in this sample may be carry-over from other donors' samples. The sequenced material came from naive CD4+ T cells from PBMCs. Documented subset: CD45RA+ positively selected. The V and J genes are TRBV5-5 and TRBJ2-6, with D unresolved. As DNA, the CDR3 is TGTGCCAGCGCACAAAGTCGGGCCAACGTCCTGACTTTC. As protein: CASAQSRANVLTF.